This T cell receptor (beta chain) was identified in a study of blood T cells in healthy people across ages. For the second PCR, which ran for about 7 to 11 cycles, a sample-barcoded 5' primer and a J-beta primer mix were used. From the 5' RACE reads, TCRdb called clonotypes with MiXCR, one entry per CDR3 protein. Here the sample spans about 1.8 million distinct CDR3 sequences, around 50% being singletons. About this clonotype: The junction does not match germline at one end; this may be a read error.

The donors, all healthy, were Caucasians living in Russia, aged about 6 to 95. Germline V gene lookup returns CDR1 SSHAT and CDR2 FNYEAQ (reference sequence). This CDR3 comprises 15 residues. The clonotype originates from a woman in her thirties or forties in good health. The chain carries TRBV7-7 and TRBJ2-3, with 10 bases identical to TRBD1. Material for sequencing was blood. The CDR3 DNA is TGTGCTAGCAGCCGGACAGGGGGAAGTTTGGATACGCAGTATTTT. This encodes CASSRTGGSLDTQYF.